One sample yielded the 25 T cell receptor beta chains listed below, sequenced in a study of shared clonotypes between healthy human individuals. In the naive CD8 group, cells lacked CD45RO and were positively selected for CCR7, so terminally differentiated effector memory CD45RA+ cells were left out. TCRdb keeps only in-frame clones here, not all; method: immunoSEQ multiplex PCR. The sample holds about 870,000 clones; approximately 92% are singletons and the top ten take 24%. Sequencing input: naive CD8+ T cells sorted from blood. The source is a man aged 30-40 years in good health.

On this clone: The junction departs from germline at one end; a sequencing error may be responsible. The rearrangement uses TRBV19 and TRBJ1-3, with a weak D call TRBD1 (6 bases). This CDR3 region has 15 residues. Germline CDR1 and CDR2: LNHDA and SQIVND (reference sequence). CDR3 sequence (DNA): TGTGCCAGTAGTATGGGACCGGGGGCCGTGTTGAGTTTGGAATTT. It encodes CASSMGPGAVLSLEF.

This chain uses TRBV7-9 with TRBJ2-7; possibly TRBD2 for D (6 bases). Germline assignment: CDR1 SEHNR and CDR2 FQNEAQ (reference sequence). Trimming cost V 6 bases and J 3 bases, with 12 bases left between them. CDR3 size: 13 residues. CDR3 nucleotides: TGTGCCAGCAGTGGCGGGGTCAACTACGAGCAGTACTTC. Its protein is CASSGGVNYEQYF.

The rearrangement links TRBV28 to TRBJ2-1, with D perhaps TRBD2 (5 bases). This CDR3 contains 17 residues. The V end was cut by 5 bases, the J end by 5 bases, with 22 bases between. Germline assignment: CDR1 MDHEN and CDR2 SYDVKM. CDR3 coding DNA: TGTGCCAGCAGTCAAGGACTCAACCTCGTCATTAACAATGAGCAGTTCTTC. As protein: CASSQGLNLVINNEQFF.

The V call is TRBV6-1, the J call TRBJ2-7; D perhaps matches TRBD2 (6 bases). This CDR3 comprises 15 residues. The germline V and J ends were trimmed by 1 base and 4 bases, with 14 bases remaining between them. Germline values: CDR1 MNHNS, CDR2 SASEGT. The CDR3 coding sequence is TGTGCCAGCAGTGAAGTTGAAGCGGGCGGATACGAGCAGTACTTC. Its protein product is CASSEVEAGGYEQYF.

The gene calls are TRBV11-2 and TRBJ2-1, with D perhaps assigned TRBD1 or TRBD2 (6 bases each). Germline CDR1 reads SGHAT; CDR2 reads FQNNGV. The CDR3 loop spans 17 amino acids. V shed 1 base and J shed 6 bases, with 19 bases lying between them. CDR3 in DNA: TGTGCCAGCAGCTTAGGGAGGTGGGGGGCGCACACCAATGAGCAGTTCTTC. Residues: CASSLGRWGAHTNEQFF.

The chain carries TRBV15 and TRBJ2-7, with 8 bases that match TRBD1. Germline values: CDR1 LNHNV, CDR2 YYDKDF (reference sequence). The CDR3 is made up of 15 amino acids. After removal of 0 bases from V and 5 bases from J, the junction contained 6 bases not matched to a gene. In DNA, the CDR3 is TGTGCCACCAGCAGAGATCTGGGACAGGTCCACGAGCAGTACTTC. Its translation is CATSRDLGQVHEQYF.

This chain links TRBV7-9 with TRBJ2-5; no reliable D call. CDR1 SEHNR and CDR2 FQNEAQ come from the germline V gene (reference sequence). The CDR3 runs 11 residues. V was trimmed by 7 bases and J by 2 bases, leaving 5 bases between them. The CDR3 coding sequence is TGTGCCAGCAACCTACAAGAGACCCAGTACTTC. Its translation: CASNLQETQYF.

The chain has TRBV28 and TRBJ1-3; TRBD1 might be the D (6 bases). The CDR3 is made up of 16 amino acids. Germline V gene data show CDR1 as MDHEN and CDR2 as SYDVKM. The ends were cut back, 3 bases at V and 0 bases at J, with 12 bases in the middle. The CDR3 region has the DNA TGTGCCAGCAGTTTCCCCCGGGACAACTCTGGAAACACCATATATTTT. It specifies CASSFPRDNSGNTIYF.

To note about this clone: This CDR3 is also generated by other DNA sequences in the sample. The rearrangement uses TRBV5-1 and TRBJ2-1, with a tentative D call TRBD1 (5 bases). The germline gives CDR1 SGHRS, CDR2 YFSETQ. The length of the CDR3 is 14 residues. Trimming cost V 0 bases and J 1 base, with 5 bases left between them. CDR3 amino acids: CASSLEGSYNEQFF. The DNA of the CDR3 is TGCGCCAGCAGCTTGGAGGGGTCCTACAATGAGCAGTTCTTC.

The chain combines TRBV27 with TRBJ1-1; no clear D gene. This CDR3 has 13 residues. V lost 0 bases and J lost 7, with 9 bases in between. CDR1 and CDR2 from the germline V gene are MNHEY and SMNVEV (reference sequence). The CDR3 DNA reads TGTGCCAGCAGTTTATCTCCCCAGATTGAAGCTTTCTTT. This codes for CASSLSPQIEAFF.

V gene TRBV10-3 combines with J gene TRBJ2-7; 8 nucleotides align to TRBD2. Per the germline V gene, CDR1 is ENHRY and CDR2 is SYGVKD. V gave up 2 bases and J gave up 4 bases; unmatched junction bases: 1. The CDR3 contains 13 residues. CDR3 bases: TGTGCCATCAGTGAGGGGACTAGATACGAGCAGTACTTC. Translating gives CAISEGTRYEQYF.

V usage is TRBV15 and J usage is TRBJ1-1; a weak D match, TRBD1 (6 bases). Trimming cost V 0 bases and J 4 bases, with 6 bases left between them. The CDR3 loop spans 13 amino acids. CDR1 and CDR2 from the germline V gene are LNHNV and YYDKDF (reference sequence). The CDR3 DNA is TGTGCCACCAGCAGAGAACAGGGCACTGAAGCTTTCTTT. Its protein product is CATSREQGTEAFF.

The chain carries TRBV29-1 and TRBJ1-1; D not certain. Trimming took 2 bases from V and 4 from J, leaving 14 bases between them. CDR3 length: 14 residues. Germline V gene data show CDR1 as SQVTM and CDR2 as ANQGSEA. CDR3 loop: CSVENTGEGTEAFF. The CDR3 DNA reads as TGCAGCGTTGAAAATACGGGCGAGGGCACTGAAGCTTTCTTT.

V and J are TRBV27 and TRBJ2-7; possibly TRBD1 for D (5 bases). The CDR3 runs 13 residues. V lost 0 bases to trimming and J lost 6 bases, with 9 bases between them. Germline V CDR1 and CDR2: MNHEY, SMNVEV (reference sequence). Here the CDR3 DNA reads TGTGCCAGCAGTTTATCAGGGGTACGCGAGCAGTACTTC. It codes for CASSLSGVREQYF.

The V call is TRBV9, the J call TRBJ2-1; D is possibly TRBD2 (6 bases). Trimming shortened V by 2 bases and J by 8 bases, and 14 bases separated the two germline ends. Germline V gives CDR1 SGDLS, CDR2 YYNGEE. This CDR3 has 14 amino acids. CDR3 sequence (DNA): TGTGCCAGCAGCGTTGAACTAGCTCGTGATGAGCAGTTCTTC. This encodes CASSVELARDEQFF. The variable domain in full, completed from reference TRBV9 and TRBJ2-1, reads DSGVTQTPKHLITATGQRVTLRCSPRSGDLSVYWYQQSLDQGLQFLIQYYNGEERAKGNILERFSAQQFPDLHSELNLSSLELGDSALYFCASSVELARDEQFFGPGTRLTVL.

CDR3 loop: CASSRARGGVTTDTQYF. The DNA for the CDR3 is TGTGCCAGCAGCCGAGCCAGGGGAGGAGTAACCACAGATACGCAGTATTTT. The chain links TRBV14 to TRBJ2-3, with D possibly called TRBD1 or TRBD2 (6 bases each). Germline V gene lookup returns CDR1 SGHDN and CDR2 FVKESK. Deletions cut 4 bases from V and 2 bases from J, with 19 bases between. CDR3 size: 17 residues.

The chain's CDR3 is CAWSGPIAGGPTDTQYF. The CDR3 DNA is TGTGCCTGGAGTGGGCCTATAGCGGGAGGGCCAACAGATACGCAGTATTTT. The chain is built from TRBV30 and TRBJ2-3; 11 nucleotides line up with TRBD2. Germline V gives CDR1 GTSNPN, CDR2 SVGIG (reference sequence). V gave up 1 base and J gave up 3 bases; unmatched junction bases: 9. This CDR3 is 17 amino acids long.

The CDR3 here is CSVEGREGLTYEQYF. The CDR3 DNA reads as TGCAGCGTTGAAGGTCGGGAGGGCCTGACCTACGAGCAGTACTTC. This chain links TRBV29-1 with TRBJ2-7, with TRBD2 identical over 8 bases. There are 15 residues in the CDR3. V dropped 1 base and J dropped 2; count of bases not matched to a gene: 7. Germline CDR1 SQVTM, CDR2 ANQGSEA.

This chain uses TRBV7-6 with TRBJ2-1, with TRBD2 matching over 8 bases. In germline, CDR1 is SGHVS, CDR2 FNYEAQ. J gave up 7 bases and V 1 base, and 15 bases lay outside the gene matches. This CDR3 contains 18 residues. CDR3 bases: TGTGCCAGCAGCTTAGGGCCCCTCGAGAGCGGGAGACATAATGAGCAGTTCTTC. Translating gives CASSLGPLESGRHNEQFF.

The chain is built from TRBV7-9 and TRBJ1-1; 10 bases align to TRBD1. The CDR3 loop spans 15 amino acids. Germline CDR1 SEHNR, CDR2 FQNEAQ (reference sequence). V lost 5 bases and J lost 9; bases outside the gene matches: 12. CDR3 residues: CASSPGDRGGPKAFF. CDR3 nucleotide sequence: TGTGCCAGCAGCCCCGGGGACAGGGGAGGCCCGAAAGCTTTCTTT. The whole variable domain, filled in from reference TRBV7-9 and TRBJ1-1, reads DTGVSQNPRHKITKRGQNVTFRCDPISEHNRLYWYRQTLGQGPEFLTYFQNEAQLEKSRLLSDRFSAERPKGSFSTLEIQRTEQGDSAMYLCASSPGDRGGPKAFFGQGTRLTVV.

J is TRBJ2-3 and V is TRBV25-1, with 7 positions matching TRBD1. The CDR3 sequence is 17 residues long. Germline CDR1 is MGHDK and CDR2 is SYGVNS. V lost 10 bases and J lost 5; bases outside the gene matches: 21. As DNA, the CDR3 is TGTGCCACCTCGGGTTGGGTTGGGACAGCCGGTGTAGATACGCAGTATTTT. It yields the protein CATSGWVGTAGVDTQYF.

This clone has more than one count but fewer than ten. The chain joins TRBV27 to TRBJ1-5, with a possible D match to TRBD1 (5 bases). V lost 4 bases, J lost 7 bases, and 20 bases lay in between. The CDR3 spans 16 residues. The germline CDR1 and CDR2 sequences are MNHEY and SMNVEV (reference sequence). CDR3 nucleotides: TGTGCCAGCAGTTCCCTCCGGAAGGGGCACGGGCAGCCCCAGCATTTT. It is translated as CASSSLRKGHGQPQHF.

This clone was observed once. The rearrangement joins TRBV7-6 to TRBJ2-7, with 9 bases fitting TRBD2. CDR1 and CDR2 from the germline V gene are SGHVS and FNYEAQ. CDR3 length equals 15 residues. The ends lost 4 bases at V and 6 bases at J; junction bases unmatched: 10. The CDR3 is CASSSVAGVGGEQYF. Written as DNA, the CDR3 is TGTGCCAGCAGCTCAGTAGCGGGAGTGGGTGGCGAGCAGTACTTC.

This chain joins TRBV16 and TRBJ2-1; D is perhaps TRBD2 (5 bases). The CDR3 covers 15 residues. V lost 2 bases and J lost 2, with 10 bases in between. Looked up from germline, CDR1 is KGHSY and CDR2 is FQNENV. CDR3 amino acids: CASSQGLGAYNEQFF. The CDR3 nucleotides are TGTGCCAGCAGCCAAGGACTGGGCGCCTACAATGAGCAGTTCTTC. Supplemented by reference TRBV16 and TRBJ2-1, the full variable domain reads GEEVAQTPKHLVRGEGQKAKLYCAPIKGHSYVFWYQQVLKNEFKFLISFQNENVFDETGMPKERFSAKCLPNSPCSLEIQATKLEDSAVYFCASSQGLGAYNEQFFGPGTRLTVL.

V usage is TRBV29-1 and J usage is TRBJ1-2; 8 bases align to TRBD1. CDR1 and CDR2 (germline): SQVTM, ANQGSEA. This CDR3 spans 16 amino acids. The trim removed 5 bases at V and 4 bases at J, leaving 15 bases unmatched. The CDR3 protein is CSVRGSGTGTSYGYTF. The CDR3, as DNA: TGCAGCGTTCGAGGTTCGGGGACAGGAACATCCTATGGCTACACCTTC.